Listed below are T cell receptor beta chains from one sample, sequenced in a study of blood T cell repertoires in COVID-19. Generated by immunoSEQ multiplex PCR, the TCRdb table keeps only in-frame clones and is missing some. The sample lists about 170,000 clones; roughly 86% were seen once. The sample consisted of peripheral blood. Source of these receptors: a woman over 75 with COVID-19, enrolled during active disease. Each CDR3 is given with its conserved first and last residue. D genes are given only for firm matches. Clone size is given for some rows only: seen once, a few or many times, or a class if the clone is expanded.

v_call	clone_size	j_call	d_call	cdr3_nt	cdr3_aa
TRBV5-1	once	TRBJ2-7	TRBD1	TGCGCCAGCAGCTACTGGACAGGGGCGTCCTACGAGCAGTACTTC	CASSYWTGASYEQYF
TRBV7-2	.	TRBJ2-1	TRBD2	TGTGCCAGCAGCCCCGGGGGAGGGAATCCGGGAAATGAGCAGTTCTTC	CASSPGGGNPGNEQFF
TRBV7-9	.	TRBJ1-2	TRBD1	TGTGCCAGCAGCCCCGGGACAGGGATAACTGAGGGCTACACCTTC	CASSPGTGITEGYTF
TRBV7-2	.	TRBJ2-7	.	TGTGCCAGCAGCTATGAGGCCTACGAGCAGTACTTC	CASSYEAYEQYF
TRBV6-5	.	TRBJ2-7	.	TGTGCCAGCAATCCTAGTTCCTACGAGCAGTACTTC	CASNPSSYEQYF
TRBV2	.	TRBJ1-2	.	TGTGCCAGCAGTGGACAGACCTATGGCTACACCTTC	CASSGQTYGYTF
TRBV7-2	.	TRBJ2-1	TRBD2	TGTGCCAGCAGCGTAACTAGCGGAGCCTCCTACAATGAGCAGTTCTTC	CASSVTSGASYNEQFF
TRBV5-1	.	TRBJ2-1	TRBD2	TGCGCCAGCAGCTTAACACTAGCGGGAGGGCCCTACAATGAGCAGTTCTTC	CASSLTLAGGPYNEQFF
TRBV29-1	.	TRBJ1-1	TRBD1	TGCAGCGTTGTGGGACAGTTGGACACTGAAGCTTTCTTT	CSVVGQLDTEAFF
TRBV19	few	TRBJ1-5	.	TGTGCCAGTAGTATAGGCAGGAATCATCAGCCCCAGCATTTT	CASSIGRNHQPQHF
TRBV18	once	TRBJ2-2	.	TGTGCCAGCTCACCCAGGGACACCGGGGAGCTGTTTTTT	CASSPRDTGELFF
TRBV7-3	.	TRBJ2-7	TRBD2	TGTGCCAGCAGCTTCGACGGGACTAGCGCGCAGTACTTC	CASSFDGTSAQYF
TRBV9	.	TRBJ2-7	.	TGTGCCAGCAGCGTAGACCTACCGCCCTACGAGCAGTACTTC	CASSVDLPPYEQYF
TRBV19	.	TRBJ2-4	.	TGTGCCACCTCCTTGAGCGGGCCCAAAAACATTCAGTACTTC	CATSLSGPKNIQYF
TRBV30	.	TRBJ1-3	TRBD1	TGTGCCTGGAGTGTAGGGACAGCTGGAAACACCATATATTTT	CAWSVGTAGNTIYF
TRBV12-2	.	TRBJ2-1	.	TGTGCAAGTCGCCATAGCGGGCCTAGCTCCTACAATGAGCAGTTCTTC	CASRHSGPSSYNEQFF
TRBV2	.	TRBJ1-1	.	TGTGCCAGCACAGGGGCGCGGACTGAAGCTTTCTTT	CASTGARTEAFF
TRBV18	.	TRBJ2-6	.	TGTGCCAGCTCACCAATGGGAGCTGGGGCCAACGTCCTGACTTTC	CASSPMGAGANVLTF
TRBV9	.	TRBJ2-3	TRBD2	TGTGCCAGCAGCTCCACTAGCGGGGGATCTCCTAGCACAGATACGCAGTATTTT	CASSSTSGGSPSTDTQYF
TRBV18	.	TRBJ2-7	.	TGTGCCAGCTCATCCTTACAGTCCTACGAGCAGTACTTC	CASSSLQSYEQYF
TRBV18	few	TRBJ1-5	TRBD1	TGTGCCAGCTCACGGGACAGGGTTGGTCAGCCCCAGCATTTT	CASSRDRVGQPQHF
TRBV29-1	.	TRBJ2-1	TRBD1	TGCAGCGTCAGCGGAGGGACAGGGTACAATGAGCAGTTCTTC	CSVSGGTGYNEQFF
TRBV10-1	.	TRBJ2-7	.	TGCGCCAGCAGTGACTTCGCGGGGGCCCTCACCTACGAGCAGTACTTC	CASSDFAGALTYEQYF
TRBV5-1	once	TRBJ2-3	TRBD2	TGCGCCAGCAGCCTGGGGGATCTAGCGGGAGGAAGCACAGATACGCAGTATTTT	CASSLGDLAGGSTDTQYF
TRBV27	.	TRBJ2-1	TRBD1	TGTGCCAGCAGGGAACAGGGGGCATCCTACAATGAGCAGTTCTTC	CASREQGASYNEQFF
TRBV6-5	.	TRBJ2-7	.	TGTGCCAGCAGGAGGGGGGGTGCCTACGAGCAGTACTTC	CASRRGGAYEQYF
TRBV4-1	.	TRBJ2-5	TRBD1	TGCGCCAGCAGCCAAGATCGCAGGGGGAATAGGGAGACCCAGTACTTC	CASSQDRRGNRETQYF
TRBV11-1	few	TRBJ2-5	.	TGTGCCAGCAGCTTAGGGCAGGGCCGAGAGACCCAGTACTTC	CASSLGQGRETQYF
TRBV20-1	few	TRBJ1-1	.	TGCAGTGTTAAGGGGATCGAAGCTTTCTTT	CSVKGIEAFF
TRBV5-1	.	TRBJ2-1	TRBD2	TGCGCCAGCAGCTTGGGGACTAGCGGGAGTTTGGATGAGCAGTTCTTC	CASSLGTSGSLDEQFF
TRBV25-1	few	TRBJ1-2	TRBD1	TGTGCCAGCAGTGGAGACAGGGATGGCTACACCTTC	CASSGDRDGYTF
TRBV6-1	.	TRBJ2-5	.	TGTGCCAGCAGTGAATCGGTAGGAGGGGAGACCCAGTACTTC	CASSESVGGETQYF
TRBV20-1	.	TRBJ2-1	TRBD2	TGCAGTGCTAGTAGGACTAGTGAGCAGTTCTTC	CSASRTSEQFF
TRBV2	.	TRBJ2-1	TRBD2	TGTGCCAGCAGTCCCGGGACTAGCGTTTACAATGAGCAGTTCTTC	CASSPGTSVYNEQFF
TRBV2	.	TRBJ2-5	TRBD2	TGTGCCAGCAGTCCACTAGCGGGAGTCGCATCCCACTTC	CASSPLAGVASHF
TRBV7-9	.	TRBJ2-7	TRBD2	TGTGCCAGCAGCTTTAAAGCGCGGGGGGGCATTGACGAGCAGTACTTC	CASSFKARGGIDEQYF
TRBV27	few	TRBJ2-7	.	TGTGCCACCCAGTTTACCCGACAGATTTCCTACGAGCAGTACTTC	CATQFTRQISYEQYF
TRBV6-5	few	TRBJ2-7	TRBD2	TGTGCCAGCAGTACACTAGCGGGAGTCTACGAGCAGTACTTC	CASSTLAGVYEQYF
TRBV25-1	once	TRBJ2-2	.	TGTGCCACCCTAGACCAGAACACCGGGGAGCTGTTTTTT	CATLDQNTGELFF
TRBV3-1/TRBV3-2	few	TRBJ1-6	TRBD1	TGTGCCAGCAGCGCCCAACAGGGGGCCGATTCACCCCTCCACTTT	CASSAQQGADSPLHF
TRBV29-1	.	TRBJ2-2	.	TGCAGCGTTGAACCCAGGACTGGGACCGGGGAGCTGTTTTTT	CSVEPRTGTGELFF
TRBV18	.	TRBJ2-7	TRBD2	TGTGCCAGCTCACATAGGACTAGCGGGATTAACGAGCAGTACTTC	CASSHRTSGINEQYF
TRBV27	.	TRBJ2-5	TRBD2	TGTGCCAGCAGAGCAGGACTAGCGGGAAGACAAGAGACCCAGTACTTC	CASRAGLAGRQETQYF
TRBV2	.	TRBJ1-5	.	TGTGCCAGCAGTGACAGGACAAGCAATCAGCCCCAGCATTTT	CASSDRTSNQPQHF
TRBV11-2	.	TRBJ1-1	.	TGTGCCAGCAGCTACCTCGACAGAAACACTGAAGCTTTCTTT	CASSYLDRNTEAFF
TRBV5-4	.	TRBJ2-5	.	TGTGCCAGCAGCTTGCGAGGGGGGGTAAAAGAGACCCAGTACTTC	CASSLRGGVKETQYF
TRBV7-2	.	TRBJ2-5	.	TGTGCCAGCAGCCGGGGGTTCCAAGAGACCCAGTACTTC	CASSRGFQETQYF
TRBV4-1	.	TRBJ2-1	.	TGCGCCAGCAGCCAAGATAAGACCTCAGCGGTATACAATGAGCAGTTCTTC	CASSQDKTSAVYNEQFF
TRBV6-6	.	TRBJ1-2	.	TGTGCCAGCAGTTACACGGGGGTCTATGGCTACACCTTC	CASSYTGVYGYTF